Described below is a single T cell receptor beta chain sequence and its context. The CDR3 runs 15 residues. Per the germline V gene, CDR1 is SGHRS and CDR2 is YFSETQ. Trimming left V 1 base short and J 3 bases short, with 10 bases between. This entry belongs to a study of blood T cell repertoires in COVID-19. The data were produced by immunoSEQ multiplex PCR, yet TCRdb's version contains in-frame clones alone and is incomplete. The sample lists roughly 410,000 clones; around 87% were seen once. This chain connects TRBV5-1 to TRBJ2-2; weak D call: TRBD1 (6 bases). This TCR was sampled from a woman in her sixties or seventies with COVID-19, enrolled during active disease. The specimen was peripheral blood. The CDR3 nucleotides read TGCGCCAGCAGCTTGCGATACAGGGACACCGGGGAGCTGTTTTTT. Amino acid sequence: CASSLRYRDTGELFF.